The rows below give T cell receptor beta chains drawn from one sample of a study of blood T cells in healthy people across ages. TCRdb reprocessed the 5' RACE reads with MiXCR, giving one entry per CDR3 protein. The sample contains some 320,000 distinct CDR3 sequences, roughly 29% of which appear only once. The sequenced sample consisted of blood. Receptor source: a woman in her sixties or seventies in good health. The CDR3 runs from the conserved cysteine through the conserved F or W. The D gene is left open where the match is weak. Only some rows state a clone size, as once, few, many or a class for expanded clones.

V: TRBV7-8; J: TRBJ1-6; D: NA; size: NA; CDR3: CASSLALTRSYNSPLHF; DNA: TGTGCCAGCAGCTTAGCTCTTACCCGCTCCTATAATTCACCCCTCCACTTT
V: TRBV10-3; J: TRBJ1-2; D: NA; size: few; CDR3: CAISGDRVKNPNYGYTF; DNA: TGTGCCATCAGCGGAGACAGAGTAAAGAATCCTAACTATGGCTACACCTTC
V: TRBV20-1; J: TRBJ1-1; D: NA; size: NA; CDR3: CSARYDRINTEAFF; DNA: TGCAGTGCTAGATATGACAGGATCAACACTGAAGCTTTCTTT
V: TRBV29-1; J: TRBJ2-3; D: TRBD2; size: once; CDR3: CSVGDYTIQDTQYF; DNA: TGCAGCGTGGGGGACTATACCATTCAGGATACGCAGTATTTT
V: TRBV20-1; J: TRBJ2-3; D: TRBD2; size: NA; CDR3: CSAPGSGRSDTQYF; DNA: TGCAGTGCTCCCGGTAGCGGGAGGTCAGATACGCAGTATTTT
V: TRBV7-2; J: TRBJ1-5; D: NA; size: NA; CDR3: CASSLVPTGRKPQPQHF; DNA: TGTGCCAGCAGCTTAGTGCCGACGGGCAGGAAACCTCAGCCCCAGCATTTT
V: TRBV3-1; J: TRBJ1-4; D: NA; size: few; CDR3: CASSRDTGTLNEKLFF; DNA: TGTGCCAGCAGCCGCGATACCGGGACACTTAATGAAAAACTGTTTTTT
V: TRBV10-3; J: TRBJ1-1; D: TRBD1; size: few; CDR3: CAITPGTALNTEAFF; DNA: TGTGCCATCACCCCGGGGACAGCACTGAACACTGAAGCTTTCTTT
V: TRBV7-6; J: TRBJ1-4; D: NA; size: NA; CDR3: CASSQTATNEKLFF; DNA: TGTGCCAGCAGCCAGACAGCAACTAATGAAAAGCTGTTTTTT
V: TRBV15; J: TRBJ2-5; D: NA; size: few; CDR3: CATSREGSKQETQYF; DNA: TGTGCCACCAGCAGAGAGGGTTCCAAACAAGAGACCCAGTACTTC
V: TRBV12-3/TRBV12-4; J: TRBJ1-4; D: NA; size: NA; CDR3: CASALDRNNEKLFF; DNA: TGTGCCAGCGCATTGGACAGAAATAATGAAAAACTGTTTTTT
V: TRBV10-3; J: TRBJ2-1; D: NA; size: NA; CDR3: CAISEGAGGDNEQFF; DNA: TGTGCCATCAGTGAGGGGGCCGGAGGGGACAATGAGCAGTTCTTC
V: TRBV7-2; J: TRBJ2-3; D: NA; size: NA; CDR3: CASSSQGRGTDTQYF; DNA: TGTGCCAGCAGCTCACAGGGGAGGGGCACAGATACGCAGTATTTT
V: TRBV20-1; J: TRBJ2-5; D: NA; size: few; CDR3: CSASLEGNQETQYF; DNA: TGCAGTGCTAGCCTTGAGGGTAACCAAGAGACCCAGTACTTC
V: TRBV9; J: TRBJ2-2; D: TRBD2; size: few; CDR3: CASSTRTSGGDTGELFF; DNA: TGTGCCAGCAGCACAAGGACTAGCGGTGGGGACACCGGGGAGCTGTTTTTT
V: TRBV20-1; J: TRBJ2-6; D: TRBD2; size: NA; CDR3: CSAVLKNGLAVTLADFSGANVLTF; DNA: TGCAGTGCCGTTCTAAAGAATGGTCTAGCCGTCACCCTAGCGGACTTCTCTGGGGCCAACGTCCTGACTTTC
V: TRBV6-5; J: TRBJ1-2; D: TRBD1; size: few; CDR3: CASSYRGQAGYGYTF; DNA: TGTGCCAGCAGTTACCGGGGACAGGCCGGCTATGGCTACACCTTC
V: TRBV7-9; J: TRBJ2-7; D: NA; size: few; CDR3: CASSLRDVYEQYF; DNA: TGTGCCAGCAGCCTAAGGGACGTCTACGAGCAGTACTTC
V: TRBV28; J: TRBJ2-1; D: NA; size: NA; CDR3: CASSPIGDGYNEQFF; DNA: TGTGCCAGCAGCCCGATCGGGGACGGATACAATGAGCAGTTCTTC
V: TRBV5-5; J: TRBJ2-5; D: NA; size: NA; CDR3: CASDPDSYQETQYF; DNA: TGCGCCAGCGACCCCGACTCGTACCAAGAGACCCAGTACTTC
V: TRBV20-1; J: TRBJ1-4; D: NA; size: NA; CDR3: CSARGGGSSTNEKLFF; DNA: TGCAGTGCTAGAGGAGGTGGGAGTTCAACTAATGAAAAACTGTTTTTT
V: TRBV12-3/TRBV12-4; J: TRBJ1-1; D: NA; size: few; CDR3: CASSLQGKGTEAFF; DNA: TGTGCCAGCAGTTTACAGGGAAAGGGGACTGAAGCTTTCTTT
V: TRBV25-1; J: TRBJ2-7; D: NA; size: NA; CDR3: CASIGGYEQYF; DNA: TGTGCCAGCATCGGAGGCTACGAGCAGTACTTC
V: TRBV28; J: TRBJ2-7; D: NA; size: few; CDR3: CASSSINAGRGNEQYF; DNA: TGTGCCAGCAGTTCCATTAATGCGGGGAGGGGGAACGAGCAGTACTTC
V: TRBV28; J: TRBJ1-1; D: NA; size: many; CDR3: CASTFRSTEAFF; DNA: TGTGCCAGCACCTTTCGTAGCACTGAAGCTTTCTTT
V: TRBV6-1; J: TRBJ2-5; D: TRBD2; size: few; CDR3: CASRGEGETQYF; DNA: TGTGCCAGCCGCGGGGAGGGGGAGACCCAGTACTTC
V: TRBV7-2; J: TRBJ2-3; D: TRBD2; size: NA; CDR3: CASSLGGRVSDTQYF; DNA: TGTGCCAGCAGCTTAGGCGGGAGAGTATCAGATACGCAGTATTTT
V: TRBV28; J: TRBJ1-4; D: NA; size: NA; CDR3: CASSFSSPLFF; DNA: TGTGCCAGCAGTTTCTCTAGCCCTCTGTTTTTT
V: TRBV29-1; J: TRBJ2-1; D: NA; size: NA; CDR3: CSVLRDWSNEQFF; DNA: TGCAGCGTCCTCCGGGACTGGAGCAATGAGCAGTTCTTC
V: TRBV18; J: TRBJ2-7; D: TRBD2; size: NA; CDR3: CASSPGLAGTPSWQYF; DNA: TGTGCCAGCTCCCCGGGACTAGCGGGGACACCCTCGTGGCAGTACTTC
V: TRBV20-1; J: TRBJ1-5; D: NA; size: NA; CDR3: CSARVRGGGPQHF; DNA: TGCAGTGCTAGAGTACGCGGAGGAGGGCCCCAGCATTTT
V: TRBV7-2; J: TRBJ1-1; D: NA; size: NA; CDR3: CANSRRGITEAFF; DNA: TGTGCCAACAGCCGACGGGGAATCACTGAAGCTTTCTTT
V: TRBV20-1; J: TRBJ2-5; D: TRBD2; size: NA; CDR3: CSAEDTSGRNRETQYF; DNA: TGCAGTGCTGAGGACACTAGCGGGAGAAATCGGGAGACCCAGTACTTC
V: TRBV28; J: TRBJ2-6; D: NA; size: NA; CDR3: CASSLTGRGANVLTF; DNA: TGTGCCAGCAGTTTAACGGGGAGGGGGGCCAACGTCCTGACTTTC
V: TRBV29-1; J: TRBJ2-3; D: TRBD2; size: few; CDR3: CSVEKSGGGDTQYF; DNA: TGCAGCGTTGAAAAGTCGGGAGGAGGAGATACGCAGTATTTT
V: TRBV20-1; J: TRBJ1-5; D: TRBD1; size: NA; CDR3: CSAPGRQGRHQPQHF; DNA: TGCAGTGCTCCAGGGAGACAGGGGCGACATCAGCCCCAGCATTTT
V: TRBV7-2; J: TRBJ2-7; D: NA; size: NA; CDR3: CASSTSSGNYEQYF; DNA: TGTGCCAGCAGCACCTCGTCGGGGAACTACGAGCAGTACTTC
V: TRBV2; J: TRBJ2-2; D: NA; size: NA; CDR3: CARGQRPGELFF; DNA: TGTGCCAGGGGACAACGGCCTGGGGAGCTGTTTTTT
V: TRBV15; J: TRBJ2-5; D: NA; size: NA; CDR3: CATSRVLGGPQETQYF; DNA: TGTGCCACCAGCAGAGTGCTCGGAGGGCCGCAAGAGACCCAGTACTTC
V: TRBV29-1; J: TRBJ2-5; D: NA; size: few; CDR3: CSVNAIEETQYF; DNA: TGCAGCGTTAACGCGATCGAAGAGACCCAGTACTTC
V: TRBV5-4; J: TRBJ2-5; D: NA; size: NA; CDR3: CASSFLGGETQYF; DNA: TGTGCCAGCAGCTTTCTTGGTGGCGAGACCCAGTACTTC
V: TRBV6-2/TRBV6-3; J: TRBJ2-1; D: TRBD2; size: NA; CDR3: CASSPRLAGFLYNEQFF; DNA: TGTGCCAGCAGTCCGAGACTAGCGGGGTTCCTATACAATGAGCAGTTCTTC
V: TRBV6-2/TRBV6-3; J: TRBJ2-5; D: NA; size: once; CDR3: CASSYGRETQYF; DNA: TGTGCCAGCAGTTACGGGAGAGAGACCCAGTACTTC
V: TRBV5-1; J: TRBJ1-2; D: NA; size: NA; CDR3: CASSFDGKVFTF; DNA: TGCGCCAGCAGCTTCGACGGAAAAGTGTTCACCTTC
V: TRBV5-1; J: TRBJ1-4; D: NA; size: few; CDR3: CASSLNPDGAEKLFF; DNA: TGCGCCAGCAGCTTGAATCCGGACGGTGCTGAAAAACTGTTTTTT
V: TRBV3-1; J: TRBJ1-4; D: NA; size: few; CDR3: CASSQTTGVANEKLFF; DNA: TGTGCCAGCAGCCAAACGACAGGTGTTGCTAATGAAAAACTGTTTTTT
V: TRBV24-1; J: TRBJ2-7; D: NA; size: many; CDR3: CATSDPSSYEQYF; DNA: TGTGCCACCAGTGATCCGAGCTCCTACGAGCAGTACTTC
V: TRBV12-3/TRBV12-4; J: TRBJ1-1; D: NA; size: NA; CDR3: CARSDPIGRDTNTEAFF; DNA: TGTGCCAGAAGTGACCCAATAGGCCGGGACACGAACACTGAAGCTTTCTTT
V: TRBV20-1; J: TRBJ2-7; D: TRBD1; size: few; CDR3: CSAPREGQGYEQYF; DNA: TGCAGTGCCCCTCGTGAGGGACAGGGCTACGAGCAGTACTTC
V: TRBV9; J: TRBJ2-1; D: NA; size: NA; CDR3: CASSVGLAHSYNEQFF; DNA: TGTGCCAGCAGCGTAGGGCTAGCGCACTCCTACAATGAGCAGTTCTTC
V: TRBV7-9; J: TRBJ2-7; D: NA; size: NA; CDR3: CASSLATITYEQYF; DNA: TGTGCCAGCAGCTTAGCGACAATTACCTACGAGCAGTACTTC
V: TRBV5-5; J: TRBJ2-7; D: NA; size: few; CDR3: CASSWGKKGTYEQYF; DNA: TGTGCCAGCAGCTGGGGGAAGAAGGGGACCTACGAGCAGTACTTC
V: TRBV9; J: TRBJ1-1; D: TRBD1; size: NA; CDR3: CASSARQGANTEAFF; DNA: TGTGCCAGCAGCGCCAGACAGGGGGCTAACACTGAAGCTTTCTTT